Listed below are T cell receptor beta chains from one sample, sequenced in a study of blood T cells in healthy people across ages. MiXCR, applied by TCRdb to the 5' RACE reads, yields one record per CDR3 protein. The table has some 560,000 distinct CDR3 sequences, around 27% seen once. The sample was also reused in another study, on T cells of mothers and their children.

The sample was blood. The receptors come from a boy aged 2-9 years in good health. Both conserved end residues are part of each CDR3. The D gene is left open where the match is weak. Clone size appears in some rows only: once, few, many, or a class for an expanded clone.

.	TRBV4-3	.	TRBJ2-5	TGCGCCAGCAGCCAAGAGTGGATCGGCCAGAAAGAGACCCAGTACTTC	CASSQEWIGQKETQYF
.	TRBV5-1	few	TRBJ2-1	TGCGCCAGCAGCTTTTCAGAGACTACCTACAATGAGCAGTTCTTC	CASSFSETTYNEQFF
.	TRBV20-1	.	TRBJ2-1	TGCAGTGCTGGAGATAGGCAGCAGCAGGAGCAGTTCTTC	CSAGDRQQQEQFF
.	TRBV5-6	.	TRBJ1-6	TGTGCCAGCAGCACGCCGGGGGGGACACCGAGCTCCTATAATTCACCCCTCCACTTT	CASSTPGGTPSSYNSPLHF
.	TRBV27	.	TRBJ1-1	TGTGCCAGCGGTTTAGACTGGCTGAACACTGAAGCTTTCTTT	CASGLDWLNTEAFF
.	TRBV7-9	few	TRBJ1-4	TGTGCCAGCAGGCCCACCCCCAGAGGCAGCTTAAATGAAAAACTGTTTTTT	CASRPTPRGSLNEKLFF
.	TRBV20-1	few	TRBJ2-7	TGCAGTGCTAGTTTCCCCGGCGGAGCCTTAAGCTCCTACGAGCAGTACTTC	CSASFPGGALSSYEQYF
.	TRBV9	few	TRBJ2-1	TGTGCCAGCAGCATAGACGGGACGGACTACAATGAGCAGTTCTTC	CASSIDGTDYNEQFF
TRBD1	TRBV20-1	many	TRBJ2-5	TGCAGTGCTAGCCCCACAGGGGACCAAGAGACCCAGTACTTC	CSASPTGDQETQYF
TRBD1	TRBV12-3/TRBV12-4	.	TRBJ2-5	TGTGCCAGCAGTTCGAGGACAGGGAGGTTCGGAGAGACCCAGTACTTC	CASSSRTGRFGETQYF
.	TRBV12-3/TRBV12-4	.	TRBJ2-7	TGTGCCAGCAGTTTTGGGGGATCTGCCTACGAGCAGTACTTC	CASSFGGSAYEQYF
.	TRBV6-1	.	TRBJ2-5	TGTGCCAGCACGGGACAAGTCGGTCAGACCCAGTACTTC	CASTGQVGQTQYF
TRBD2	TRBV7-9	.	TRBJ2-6	TGTGCCAGCAGCTTACAGCTAGCGGGAGAGTCTGGGGCCAACGTCCAGACTTTC	CASSLQLAGESGANVQTF
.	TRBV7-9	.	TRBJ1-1	TGTGCCAGCAGCTTATCAGGAGGGCCCACTGAAGCTTTCTTT	CASSLSGGPTEAFF
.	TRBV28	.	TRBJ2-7	TGTGCCAGCAGTGCAGTGTGGGGGGGCCATTCCTACGAGCAGTACTTC	CASSAVWGGHSYEQYF
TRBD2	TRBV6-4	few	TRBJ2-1	TGTGCCAGCAGTGCGGGACTAGCGGCAAACAATGAGCAGTTCTTC	CASSAGLAANNEQFF
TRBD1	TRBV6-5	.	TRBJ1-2	TGTGCCAGCAGTTCCCCCCCGGGACAGCGCAACTATGGCTACACCTTC	CASSSPPGQRNYGYTF
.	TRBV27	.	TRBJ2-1	TGTGCCAGCAGTTTATACGGGCCTAGTGGTTTCGGTAGCAATGAGCAGTTCTTC	CASSLYGPSGFGSNEQFF
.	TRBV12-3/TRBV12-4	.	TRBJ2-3	TGTGCCAGCAGTTTCGGGGGGCCTAAGGCAGATACGCAGTATTTT	CASSFGGPKADTQYF
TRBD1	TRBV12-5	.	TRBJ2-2	TGTGCTAGTGGAGCGGGACAGGGAAAAGCCGGGGAGCTGTTTTTT	CASGAGQGKAGELFF
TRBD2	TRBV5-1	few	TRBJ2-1	TGCGCCAGCAGCCGGAGCGCGGGGGAAAACAATGAGCAGTTCTTC	CASSRSAGENNEQFF
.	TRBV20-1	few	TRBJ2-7	TGCAGTGCTAGAGATAGGGGACTTAGAAGTAACGAGCAGTACTTC	CSARDRGLRSNEQYF
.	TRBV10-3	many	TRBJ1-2	TGTGCCATCAGTGACCAGGGGTACGGCTACACCTTC	CAISDQGYGYTF
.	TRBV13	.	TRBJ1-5	TGTGCCAGCACTAAGACAGGAAGCAATCAGCCCCAGCATTTT	CASTKTGSNQPQHF
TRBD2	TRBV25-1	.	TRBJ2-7	TGTGCCAGCAGTGAAAAGAGCTCTAGCGGGAGGGGAACCTACGAGCGGTACTTC	CASSEKSSSGRGTYERYF
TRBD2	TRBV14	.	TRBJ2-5	TGTGCCAGCAGCCAAGATGAACGCGGGGGGCCGGGGAAGGCCCAGTACTTC	CASSQDERGGPGKAQYF
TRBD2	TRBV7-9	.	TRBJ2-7	TGTGCCAGCAGCTCCGAACTAGCGGGAGTTCACGAGCAGTACTTC	CASSSELAGVHEQYF
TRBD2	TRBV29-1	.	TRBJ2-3	TGCAGCGTTTGGTCCCAAACTAGCGGTGGGAGCACAGATACGCAGTATTTT	CSVWSQTSGGSTDTQYF
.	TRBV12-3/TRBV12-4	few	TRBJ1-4	TGTGCCAGCAGTTTTACGGGCCCGGCCAAAAAACTGTTTTTT	CASSFTGPAKKLFF
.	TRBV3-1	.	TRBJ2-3	TGTGCCAGCAGCAGGGTAAACACAGATACGCAGTATTTT	CASSRVNTDTQYF
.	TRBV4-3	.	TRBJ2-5	TGCGCCAGCAGCCAAGAGCCCGGTCAGGCCCAGTACTTC	CASSQEPGQAQYF
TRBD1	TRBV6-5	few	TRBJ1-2	TGTGCCAGCAGTTACTCGGGGAAAGGGACAGGGGGCGCCTATGGCTACACCTTC	CASSYSGKGTGGAYGYTF
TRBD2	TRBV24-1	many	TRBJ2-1	TGTGCCACCAGTGACTCCGCGGGGGGGCTAAACAATGAGCAGTTCTTC	CATSDSAGGLNNEQFF
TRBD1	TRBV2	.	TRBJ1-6	TGTGCCAGCAGGGGGGACAGCCCCGGCGGTTCACCCCTCCACTTT	CASRGDSPGGSPLHF
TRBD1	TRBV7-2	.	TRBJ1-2	TGTGCCAGCAGCGCACCGGGACAGGTCTATGGCTACACCTTC	CASSAPGQVYGYTF